This T cell receptor (beta chain) was observed in a study of blood T cell repertoires in COVID-19. A single count supports this clone. Only in-frame clones appear in the TCRdb table, and some are missing; sequencing was by immunoSEQ multiplex PCR. The sample contains some 300,000 clones, approximately 90% of which appear only once. Clinical histories supplied by participants themselves formed the basis of cohort assignment. Each recovered donor of Cohort 3 presented with two negative PCRs, clearance, or symptom resolution. Deletions cut 0 bases from V and 14 bases from J, with 15 bases between. Germline loops: CDR1 LNHNV, CDR2 YYDKDF (reference sequence). CDR3 size: 13 residues.

The TCR was taken from a woman in her thirties or forties who had recovered from COVID-19. The sequenced material came from PBMCs or T cells enriched from blood (not recorded which). V is TRBV15 and J is TRBJ2-3; tentatively, D is TRBD1 (5 bases). The CDR3 reads CATSRESVSQGYF. The CDR3 DNA reads TGTGCCACCAGCAGAGAAAGTGTCTCCCAGGGGTATTTT.